These 9 T cell receptor beta chains were all obtained from the same sample, sequenced in a study of Graves' ophthalmopathy and Graves' hyperthyroidism. Amplification of the TCR beta CDR3 regions used RNA transcripts (as template). First-round RT-PCR used HTBI primers; second-round multiplex PCR followed. A single record per CDR3 protein comes from TCRdb applying MiXCR to the multiplex PCR reads. The sample shows about 380,000 distinct CDR3 sequences, approximately 15% of them seen only once. The sample consisted of peripheral blood. The origin of the receptors is a woman aged 18-30 years with stable Graves' hyperthyroidism.

Many counts were recorded for this clonotype. This chain links TRBV6-1 with TRBJ2-2; D gene ambiguous. The CDR3 sequence is 10 residues long. The germline gives CDR1 MNHNS, CDR2 SASEGT. Deletions cut 8 bases from V and 4 bases from J, with 2 bases between. Here the CDR3 reads CASGTGELFF. DNA of the CDR3: TGTGCCAGCGGCACCGGGGAGCTGTTTTTT.

This clonotype was picked up many times. V is TRBV25-1 and J is TRBJ1-2, with a possible D match to TRBD1 (5 bases). The CDR3 runs 14 residues. Trimming removed 3 bases from V and 10 bases from J, with 18 bases in between. CDR1 is MGHDK and CDR2 is SYGVNS in the germline V gene. The CDR3 DNA sequence: TGTGCCAGCAGTGAGGGGGGGGTAATCAGTACCTACACCTTC. This translates into CASSEGGVISTYTF.

This clonotype was counted many times. The chain has TRBV28 and TRBJ1-6, with 12 nucleotides matching TRBD1. The trim removed 2 bases at V and 7 bases at J, leaving 6 bases unmatched. The CDR3 runs 17 residues. The germline V gene encodes CDR1 MDHEN and CDR2 SYDVKM. CDR3 protein: CASSLLGQGAENSPLHF. In nucleotides, the CDR3 is TGTGCCAGCAGTTTACTGGGACAGGGGGCGGAAAATTCACCCCTCCACTTT.

At least ten counts were recorded for this clonotype. The chain is built from TRBV20-1 and TRBJ1-1; D is possibly TRBD1 (5 bases). This CDR3 region has 15 residues. The V and J ends lost 5 bases and 3 bases respectively, with 19 bases between them. Germline V CDR1 and CDR2: DFQATT, SNEGSKA (reference sequence). The CDR3 loop reads CSAAREGSWDTEAFF. CDR3 DNA: TGCAGTGCTGCCCGCGAGGGGAGCTGGGACACTGAAGCTTTCTTT.

The table lists this clonotype with many counts. This chain connects TRBV5-6 to TRBJ2-5; D might be TRBD1 or TRBD2, each matching 5 bases. The CDR3 runs 12 residues. Trimming left V 6 bases short and J 4 bases short, with 10 bases between. Germline V CDR1 and CDR2: SGHDT, YYEEEE. CDR3 coding DNA: TGTGCCAGCAAACGGGACCCAGAGACCCAGTACTTC. Translated: CASKRDPETQYF.

This clonotype was detected ten times or more. J is TRBJ1-1 and V is TRBV20-1, with a weak D call TRBD1 (5 bases). Germline V lookup: CDR1 DFQATT, CDR2 SNEGSKA (reference sequence). V was shortened by 0 bases and J by 4 bases, with 9 bases between the two germline ends. The CDR3 consists of 13 residues. The CDR3 nucleotides are TGCAGTGCTAGAGATCAGGGTAGCACTGAAGCTTTCTTT. It codes for CSARDQGSTEAFF.

The genes are TRBV7-8 and TRBJ2-2; D is undetermined. The V and J ends lost 2 bases and 0 bases respectively, with 7 bases between them. There are 15 residues in the CDR3. In germline, CDR1 is SGHVS, CDR2 FQNEAQ. The CDR3 DNA reads as TGTGCCAGCAGCTTAATGAGGACGAACACCGGGGAGCTGTTTTTT. It translates to CASSLMRTNTGELFF.

In regard to this clonotype: One junction end disagrees with the germline gene, perhaps due to a read error. The genes are TRBV27 and TRBJ2-5, with TRBD1 matching over 11 bases. Per the germline V gene, CDR1 is MNHEY and CDR2 is SMNVEV (reference sequence). The CDR3 runs to 17 residues. The CDR3 DNA is TGTGCCAGCAGTTTATTGGAGTTGGACAGGGGGCAGGAGACCCGGTACTTC. This encodes CASSLLELDRGQETRYF.

Concerning this clonotype: This may be a read error: a much more frequent sequence differs by one nucleotide. Because the CDR3 is missing its conserved closing phenylalanine or tryptophan, this is likely a read error. This chain links TRBV13 with TRBJ1-3; no definite D call. Trimming removed 7 bases from V and 4 bases from J, with 11 bases in between. Germline V gene data show CDR1 as PRHDT and CDR2 as FYEKMQ (reference sequence). CDR3 length: 13 residues. The CDR3 here is CASNPRGGNTIYL. The DNA for the CDR3 is TGTGCCAGCAACCCCCGAGGGGGAAACACCATATATCTT.